Presented here are 30 T cell receptor beta chains from one specimen sequenced in a study of human T cells and chemical hapten exposure. From the 5' RACE reads, TCRdb called clonotypes with MiXCR, one entry per CDR3 protein. The sample contains about 140,000 distinct CDR3 sequences, 4.1% of which appear only once. Whole blood, unfractionated, served as the material for total RNA extraction. The receptors were gathered from a female donor in good health.

In its sample, this clonotype was seen a few times. The V gene is TRBV14, the J gene TRBJ2-7; no definite D call. This CDR3 is built from 16 residues. Deletions cut 3 bases from V and 0 bases from J, with 15 bases between. Germline loops: CDR1 SGHDN, CDR2 FVKESK. The CDR3 DNA is TGTGCCAGCAGCCATCGGCCCAGCGTCAGCTCCTACGAGCAGTACTTC. Amino acids: CASSHRPSVSSYEQYF.

This clonotype was picked up a small number of times. V gene TRBV7-2 combines with J gene TRBJ2-5, with TRBD1 as a possible D gene (5 bases). Between the trimmed V and J ends, which lost 5 bases and 2 bases, there was a span of 9 bases. The germline gives CDR1 SGHTA, CDR2 FQGNSA. The CDR3 contains 13 residues. CDR3: CASSPRQQETQYF. The CDR3 bases are TGTGCCAGCAGCCCCCGACAGCAAGAGACCCAGTACTTC.

The chain carries TRBV6-1 and TRBJ2-7, with D possibly TRBD2 on 6 matching bases. Germline CDR1 MNHNS, CDR2 SASEGT. V lost 6 bases and J 7 bases, leaving 16 bases between the germline ends. The CDR3 is 13 amino acids. The CDR3 nucleotides read TGTGCCAGCAGGGACCGAGCCGGGGGAGAGCAGTACTTC. This translates into CASRDRAGGEQYF.

This clonotype was detected only a few times. CDR3 loop: CASSFGTGGTQTQYF. CDR3 nucleotides: TGTGCCAGCAGCTTCGGGACAGGGGGTACCCAGACCCAGTACTTC. The rearrangement uses TRBV6-5 and TRBJ2-5, with TRBD1 matching over 11 bases. Germline assignment: CDR1 MNHEY and CDR2 SVGAGI. The CDR3 is made up of 15 amino acids. V lost 6 bases to trimming and J lost 6 bases; unmatched junction nucleotides: 9.

The sample holds many counts of this clonotype. The chain uses TRBV11-2 and TRBJ2-1, with 7 bases that match TRBD2. Germline V gives CDR1 SGHAT, CDR2 FQNNGV. Unmatched junction bases numbered 9, after V lost 3 bases and J lost 13 bases. The CDR3 is 13 amino acids. CDR3 nucleotides: TGTGCCAGCAGCTTTACTAGCGCGGTGCCCCAGTTCTTC. Translation: CASSFTSAVPQFF.

There are many counts of this clonotype. The genes are TRBV29-1 and TRBJ1-2, with D hard to call. V dropped 6 bases and J dropped 1 base, with 15 bases sitting between them. Germline V gene sequence: CDR1 SQVTM, CDR2 ANQGSEA. The CDR3 extends over 14 amino acids. CDR3 in amino acids: CSVAGLERNYGYTF. DNA for the CDR3: TGCAGCGTCGCCGGTCTTGAACGTAACTATGGCTACACCTTC.

This clonotype was observed many times. The chain links TRBV12-5 to TRBJ1-4; a weak D match, TRBD1 (5 bases). The V and J ends lost 3 bases and 1 base respectively, with 15 bases between them. CDR1 LGHNT and CDR2 FRNRAP come from the germline V gene. The CDR3 runs to 17 residues. The CDR3 DNA reads TGTGCTAGTGGTTTTTCGGGGGTTCGTGGAACTAATGAAAAACTGTTTTTT. Its protein product is CASGFSGVRGTNEKLFF.

This clonotype was recorded at least ten times. The gene calls are TRBV12-3 or TRBV12-4 and TRBJ1-1; 10 nucleotides line up with TRBD1. Trimming removed 5 bases from V and 1 base from J; junction bases left unmatched: 7. The CDR3 length is 16 residues. CDR3 bases: TGTGCCAGCAGTAAACGACAGGGGGCTCGGAACACTGAAGCTTTCTTT. As protein: CASSKRQGARNTEAFF.

The sample holds many counts of this clonotype. The J gene is TRBJ1-2, the V gene TRBV9, with D hard to call. The germline V gene has CDR1 SGDLS and CDR2 YYNGEE. Trimming took 0 bases from V and 4 from J, leaving 13 bases between them. The CDR3 spans 15 residues. This CDR3 is CASSVGYGPSYGYTF. CDR3 in DNA: TGTGCCAGCAGCGTAGGGTACGGCCCCAGCTATGGCTACACCTTC.

In this sample, this clonotype turned up many times. The chain combines TRBV6-5 with TRBJ1-6; TRBD1 agrees at 8 bases. J was trimmed by 7 bases and V by 7 bases; bases with no gene match: 12. The CDR3 is 16 amino acids. CDR1 and CDR2 from the germline V gene are MNHEY and SVGAGI. CDR3 nucleotide sequence: TGTGCCAGCACCGTAAGGACACAGGGGGGCAATTCACCCCTCCACTTT. Translated, it gives CASTVRTQGGNSPLHF.

This clonotype was counted many times. This sequence joins TRBV7-3 and TRBJ1-3; D is ambiguous. CDR3 length: 17 amino acids. Trimming left V 5 bases short and J 2 bases short, with 19 bases between. Germline V CDR1 and CDR2: SGHTA, FQGTGA. The CDR3 DNA is TGTGCCAGCAGCCCAACCGGGCGGGGATCGACTGGAAACACCATATATTTT. Translation: CASSPTGRGSTGNTIYF.

Many counts were recorded for this clonotype. The gene calls are TRBV13 and TRBJ1-2; no reliable D call. Trimming removed 5 bases from V and 5 bases from J, with 21 bases in between. CDR1 and CDR2 from the germline V gene are PRHDT and FYEKMQ (reference sequence). This CDR3 comprises 16 residues. CDR3 sequence reads: CASSPDWESKPYGYTF. The DNA for the CDR3 is TGTGCCAGCAGCCCCGACTGGGAGAGCAAACCTTATGGCTACACCTTC.

This clonotype was recorded at least ten times. This chain links TRBV6-1 with TRBJ2-5; D is uncertain. V dropped 6 bases and J dropped 5 bases, with 19 bases sitting between them. CDR3 length equals 15 residues. The germline V gene has CDR1 MNHNS and CDR2 SASEGT. The CDR3 coding sequence is TGTGCCAGCAGCCCTATAGTCGAAATGAAGGAGACCCAGTACTTC. This encodes CASSPIVEMKETQYF.

The chain is built from TRBV5-1 and TRBJ1-1, with 7 nucleotides matching TRBD1. The CDR3 covers 15 residues. The germline V gene encodes CDR1 SGHRS and CDR2 YFSETQ. The V segment lost 0 bases and the J segment 4 bases; nucleotides outside the gene matches: 6. The CDR3 region is CASSLENRGGTEAFF. The CDR3 DNA sequence: TGCGCCAGCAGCTTGGAGAACAGGGGTGGCACTGAAGCTTTCTTT.

This clonotype was counted many times. The rearrangement uses TRBV7-8 and TRBJ2-3, with a possible D match to TRBD1 (5 bases). The CDR3 loop spans 17 amino acids. V was trimmed by 5 bases and J by 0 bases, leaving 18 bases between them. Germline V CDR1 and CDR2: SGHVS, FQNEAQ. CDR3 sequence: CASSEPIQAPSTDTQYF. Here the CDR3 DNA reads TGTGCCAGCAGCGAACCAATACAGGCTCCTAGCACAGATACGCAGTATTTT.

This clonotype was detected ten times or more. The genes are TRBV20-1 and TRBJ1-5; the match to TRBD1 covers 7 bases. The CDR3 totals 15 residues. The germline CDR1 and CDR2 sequences are DFQATT and SNEGSKA (reference sequence). With 2 bases clipped from V and 4 bases from J, the junction kept 8 bases outside the gene matches. As DNA, the CDR3 is TGCAGTGCTAGAAAGGAGGCGACAGGGAATCAGCCCCAGCATTTT. As protein: CSARKEATGNQPQHF.

CDR3 nucleotide sequence: TGTGCCAGCAGCTTAACAGGGAAAAATGAGCAGTTCTTC. Its protein product is CASSLTGKNEQFF. J is TRBJ2-1 and V is TRBV7-9; a weak D match, TRBD1 (6 bases). The V gene lost 2 bases and the J gene lost 7 bases, with 9 bases spanning the gap. Germline values: CDR1 SEHNR, CDR2 FQNEAQ (reference sequence). There are 13 residues in the CDR3. Complete variable domain (other parts from reference TRBV7-9 and TRBJ2-1): DTGVSQNPRHKITKRGQNVTFRCDPISEHNRLYWYRQTLGQGPEFLTYFQNEAQLEKSRLLSDRFSAERPKGSFSTLEIQRTEQGDSAMYLCASSLTGKNEQFFGPGTRLTVL.

This clonotype occurred many times. The chain couples TRBV6-6 to TRBJ1-4; 7 bases are shared with TRBD1. CDR1 MNHNY and CDR2 SVGAGI come from the germline V gene (reference sequence). Trimming removed 6 bases from V and 8 bases from J; junction bases left unmatched: 15. The CDR3 is 16 residues long. In DNA, the CDR3 is TGTGCCAGCAGCGAAATATCAGGGGGATTGGGGGAAAAACTGTTTTTT. Encoded protein: CASSEISGGLGEKLFF.

This clonotype was seen many times. The chain has TRBV4-3 and TRBJ1-1; the D gene is possibly TRBD1 (5 bases). V lost 4 bases and J 0 bases, leaving 12 bases between the germline ends. The CDR3 is made up of 15 amino acids. The germline V gene has CDR1 LGHNA and CDR2 YSLEER. CDR3 sequence: CASSPSGALNTEAFF. The CDR3 bases are TGCGCCAGCAGCCCGTCCGGGGCTCTGAACACTGAAGCTTTCTTT.

The sample holds many counts of this clonotype. The gene calls are TRBV2 and TRBJ1-5; 8 bases align to TRBD1. The CDR3 runs 15 residues. V was pared by 6 bases and J by 3 bases, with 7 bases of the junction left unmatched. Germline V gene data show CDR1 as SNHLY and CDR2 as FYNNEI. CDR3 nucleotide sequence: TGTGCCAGCAGCCTTTGGACAGGGTTCAATCAGCCCCAGCATTTT. This encodes CASSLWTGFNQPQHF.

Ten or more counts support this clonotype. V is TRBV6-2 or TRBV6-3 and J is TRBJ2-2; TRBD2 matches at 13 bases. Germline loops: CDR1 MNHEY, CDR2 SVGEGT. V was clipped by 7 bases and J by 1 base; unmatched bases: 9. The CDR3 contains 18 residues. Written as DNA, the CDR3 is TGTGCCAGCACCCTGGGACTAGCGGGGTGGAAGAACACCGGGGAGCTGTTTTTT. It translates to CASTLGLAGWKNTGELFF.

This clonotype has more than one count but fewer than ten. The chain combines TRBV5-6 with TRBJ1-1; a possible D gene is TRBD1 (6 bases). The CDR3 sequence is 14 residues long. The V gene lost 1 base and the J gene lost 5 bases, with 12 bases spanning the gap. In germline, CDR1 is SGHDT, CDR2 YYEEEE. CDR3: CASSLRRGFTEAFF. As DNA, the CDR3 is TGTGCCAGCAGCTTGCGCAGGGGATTTACTGAAGCTTTCTTT.

In its sample, this clonotype was seen many times. The gene calls are TRBV6-6 and TRBJ1-2; TRBD1 matches at 9 bases. The CDR3 contains 16 residues. CDR1 is MNHNY and CDR2 is SVGAGI in the germline V gene (reference sequence). Trimming took 6 bases from V and 1 from J; bases not matched to a gene: 9. The CDR3 DNA is TGTGCCAGCAGCACCGCAATGACAGGGGGTAACTATGGCTACACCTTC. Translated: CASSTAMTGGNYGYTF.

This clonotype was seen repeatedly, ten times or more. The gene calls are TRBV12-3 or TRBV12-4 and TRBJ2-3; 9 nucleotides align to TRBD1. The length of the CDR3 is 14 residues. V lost 7 bases and J lost 4; bases outside the gene matches: 6. CDR3 sequence reads: CASTPDRGSDTQYF. CDR3 nucleotides: TGTGCCAGCACTCCTGACAGGGGGTCAGATACGCAGTATTTT.

The sample holds many counts of this clonotype. The conserved phenylalanine or tryptophan is not found at the CDR3 terminus, so this likely reflects a read error. The chain has TRBV19 and TRBJ2-7, with TRBD1 matching over 8 bases. V gave up 0 bases and J gave up 3 bases; unmatched junction bases: 7. The CDR3 is 16 residues long. CDR1 LNHDA and CDR2 SQIVND come from the germline V gene (reference sequence). The CDR3 bases are TGTGCCAGTAGTATAGATCGGGACAGGAGAATCTACGAGCAGTACCTC. Its translation: CASSIDRDRRIYEQYL.

This clonotype has at least ten counts. The chain links TRBV10-3 to TRBJ1-1; 10 nucleotides line up with TRBD1. V lost 6 bases, J lost 5 bases, and 0 bases stayed unmatched. The CDR3 is 12 amino acids. The germline gives CDR1 ENHRY, CDR2 SYGVKD. This CDR3 is CAIRGQGTEAFF. The CDR3 DNA reads as TGTGCCATCAGGGGACAGGGGACTGAAGCTTTCTTT.

The CDR3 here is CSVVVGYTEAFF. The CDR3 region has the DNA TGCAGCGTTGTGGTCGGATACACTGAAGCTTTCTTT. This rearrangement joins TRBV29-1 to TRBJ1-1; no firm D call. Trimming removed 4 bases at V and 3 bases at J, with 9 bases between. Germline CDR1 reads SQVTM; CDR2 reads ANQGSEA. The CDR3 length is 12 residues.

In this sample, this clonotype turned up many times. The V call is TRBV3-1, the J call TRBJ2-5, with 8 bases identical to TRBD1. Looked up from germline, CDR1 is LGHDT and CDR2 is YNNKEL (reference sequence). The CDR3 runs 16 residues. The ends lost 2 bases at V and 5 bases at J; junction bases unmatched: 10. Written as DNA, the CDR3 is TGTGCCAGCAGCCAATCTATAGGACAGGGTATCGAGACCCAGTACTTC. Translation: CASSQSIGQGIETQYF.

This clonotype has ten or more counts. The chain is built from TRBV5-1 and TRBJ2-3; D might be TRBD1 (6 bases). Trimming removed 6 bases from V and 1 base from J, with 9 bases in between. The CDR3 has 13 amino acids. Germline loops: CDR1 SGHRS, CDR2 YFSETQ. CDR3 sequence reads: CASNSGGTDTQYF. The CDR3 nucleotides are TGCGCCAGCAACTCAGGGGGCACAGATACGCAGTATTTT.

This clonotype was detected many times. The chain couples TRBV13 to TRBJ2-7, with 10 bases lining up with TRBD2. Germline loops: CDR1 PRHDT, CDR2 FYEKMQ (reference sequence). The CDR3 consists of 19 residues. The V and J ends lost 3 bases and 2 bases, in that order; junction bases with no gene match: 16. CDR3 residues: CASSFGKASSGGQTYEQYF. The CDR3 DNA follows: TGTGCCAGCAGCTTCGGTAAGGCGTCTAGCGGGGGTCAGACCTACGAGCAGTACTTC.